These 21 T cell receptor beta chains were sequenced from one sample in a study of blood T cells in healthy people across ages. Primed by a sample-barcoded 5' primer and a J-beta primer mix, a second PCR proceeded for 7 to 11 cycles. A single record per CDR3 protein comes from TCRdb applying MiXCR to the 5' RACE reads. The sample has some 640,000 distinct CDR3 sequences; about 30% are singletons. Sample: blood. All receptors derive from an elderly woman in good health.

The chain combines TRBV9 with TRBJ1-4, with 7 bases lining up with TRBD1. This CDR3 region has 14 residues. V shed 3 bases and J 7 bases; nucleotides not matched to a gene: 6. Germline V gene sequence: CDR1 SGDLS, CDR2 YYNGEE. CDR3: CASSAHRGGEKLFF. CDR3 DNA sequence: TGTGCCAGCAGCGCCCACAGGGGCGGTGAAAAACTGTTTTTT. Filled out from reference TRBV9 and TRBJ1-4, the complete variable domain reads DSGVTQTPKHLITATGQRVTLRCSPRSGDLSVYWYQQSLDQGLQFLIQYYNGEERAKGNILERFSAQQFPDLHSELNLSSLELGDSALYFCASSAHRGGEKLFFGSGTQLSVL.

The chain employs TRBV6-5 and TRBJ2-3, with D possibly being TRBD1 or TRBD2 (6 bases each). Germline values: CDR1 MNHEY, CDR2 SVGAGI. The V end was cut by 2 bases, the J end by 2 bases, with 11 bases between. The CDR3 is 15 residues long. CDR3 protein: CASSYGGRNTDTQYF. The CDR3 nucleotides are TGTGCCAGCAGTTACGGGGGGCGAAACACAGATACGCAGTATTTT.

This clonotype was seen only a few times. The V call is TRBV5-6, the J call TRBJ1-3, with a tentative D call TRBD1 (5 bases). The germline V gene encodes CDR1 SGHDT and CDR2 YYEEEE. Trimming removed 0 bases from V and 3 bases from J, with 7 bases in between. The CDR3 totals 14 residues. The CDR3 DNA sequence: TGTGCCAGCAGCTTGGAGGGGTTTGGAAACACCATATATTTT. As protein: CASSLEGFGNTIYF.

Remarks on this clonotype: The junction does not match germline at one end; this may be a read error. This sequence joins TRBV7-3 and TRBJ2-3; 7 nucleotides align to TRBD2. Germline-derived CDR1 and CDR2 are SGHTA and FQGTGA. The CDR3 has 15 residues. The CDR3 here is CASSKGLTSTDTQYF. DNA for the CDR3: TGTGCCAGCAGCAAGGGACTGACTAGCACGGATACGCAGTATTTT.

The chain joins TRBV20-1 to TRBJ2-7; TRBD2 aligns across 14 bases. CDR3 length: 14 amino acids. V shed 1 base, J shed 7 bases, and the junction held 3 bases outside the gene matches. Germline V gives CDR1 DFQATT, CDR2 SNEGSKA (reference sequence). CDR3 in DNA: TGCAGTGCTAGAGCGGGACTAGCGGGGGCAGAGCAGTACTTC. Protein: CSARAGLAGAEQYF.

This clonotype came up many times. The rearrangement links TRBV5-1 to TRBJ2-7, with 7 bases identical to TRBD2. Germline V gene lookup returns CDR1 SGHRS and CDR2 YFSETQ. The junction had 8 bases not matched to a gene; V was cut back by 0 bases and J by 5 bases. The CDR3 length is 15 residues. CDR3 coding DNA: TGCGCCAGCAGCTTGGCGTCTAGCGGTAGAGACGAGCAGTACTTC. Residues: CASSLASSGRDEQYF.

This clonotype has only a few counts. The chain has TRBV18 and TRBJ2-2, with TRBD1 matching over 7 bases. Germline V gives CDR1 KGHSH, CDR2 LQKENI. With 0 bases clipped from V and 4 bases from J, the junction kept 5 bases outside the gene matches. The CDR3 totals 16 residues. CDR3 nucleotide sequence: TGTGCCAGCTCACCACCTAACAGGGGCCCCACCGGGGAGCTGTTTTTT. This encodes CASSPPNRGPTGELFF. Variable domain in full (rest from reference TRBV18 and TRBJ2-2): NAGVMQNPRHLVRRRGQEARLRCSPMKGHSHVYWYRQLPEEGLKFMVYLQKENIIDESGMPKERFSAEFPKEGPSILRIQQVVRGDSAAYFCASSPPNRGPTGELFFGEGSRLTVL.

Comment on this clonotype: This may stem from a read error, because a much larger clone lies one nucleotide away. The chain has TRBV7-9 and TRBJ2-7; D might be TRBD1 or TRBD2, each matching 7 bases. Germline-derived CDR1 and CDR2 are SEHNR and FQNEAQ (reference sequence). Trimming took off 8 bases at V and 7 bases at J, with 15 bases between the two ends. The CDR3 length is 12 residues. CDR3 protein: CASRPGGDEQYF. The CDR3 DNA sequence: TGTGCCAGCCGCCCAGGGGGGGATGAGCAGTACTTC.

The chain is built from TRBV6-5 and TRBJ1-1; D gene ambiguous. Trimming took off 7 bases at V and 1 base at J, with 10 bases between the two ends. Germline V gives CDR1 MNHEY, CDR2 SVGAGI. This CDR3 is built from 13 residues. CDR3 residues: CASTARANTEAFF. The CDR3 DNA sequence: TGTGCCAGCACGGCTCGGGCGAACACTGAAGCTTTCTTT.

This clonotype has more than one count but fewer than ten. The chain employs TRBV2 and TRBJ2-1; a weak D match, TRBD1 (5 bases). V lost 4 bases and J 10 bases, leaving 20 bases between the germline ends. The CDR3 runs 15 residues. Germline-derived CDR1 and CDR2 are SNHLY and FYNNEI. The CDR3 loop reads CASSVDRTGLGEQFF. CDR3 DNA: TGTGCCAGCAGTGTTGACAGAACGGGTTTGGGAGAGCAGTTCTTC.

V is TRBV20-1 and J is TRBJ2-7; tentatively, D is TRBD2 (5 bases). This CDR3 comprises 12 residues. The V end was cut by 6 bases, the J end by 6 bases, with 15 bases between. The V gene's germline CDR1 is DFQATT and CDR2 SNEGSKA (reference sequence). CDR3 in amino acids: CSAAPAVGEQYF. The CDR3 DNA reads TGCAGTGCCGCCCCAGCGGTCGGCGAGCAGTACTTC.

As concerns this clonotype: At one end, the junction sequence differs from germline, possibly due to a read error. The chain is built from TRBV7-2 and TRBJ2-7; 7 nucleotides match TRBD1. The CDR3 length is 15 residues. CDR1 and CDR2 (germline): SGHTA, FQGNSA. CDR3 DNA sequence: TGCGCCAGCAGGCGCCGCCCAGGGGGACAAGAGACCAAGTACTTC. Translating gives CASRRRPGGQETKYF.

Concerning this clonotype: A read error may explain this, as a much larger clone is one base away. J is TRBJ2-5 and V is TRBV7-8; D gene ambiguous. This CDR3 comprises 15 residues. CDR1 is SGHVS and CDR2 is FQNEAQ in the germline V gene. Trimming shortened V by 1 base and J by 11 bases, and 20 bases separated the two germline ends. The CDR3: CASSLEGRSHNEQYF. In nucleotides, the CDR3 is TGTGCCAGCAGCTTAGAAGGCAGATCTCACAATGAGCAGTACTTC.

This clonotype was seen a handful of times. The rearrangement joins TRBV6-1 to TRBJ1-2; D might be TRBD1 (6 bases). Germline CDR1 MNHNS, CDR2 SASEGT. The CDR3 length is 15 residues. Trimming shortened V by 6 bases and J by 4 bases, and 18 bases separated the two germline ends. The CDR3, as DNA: TGTGCCAGCAGGGGGGGGGCCTTTGGCAGCTATGGCTACACCTTC. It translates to CASRGGAFGSYGYTF.

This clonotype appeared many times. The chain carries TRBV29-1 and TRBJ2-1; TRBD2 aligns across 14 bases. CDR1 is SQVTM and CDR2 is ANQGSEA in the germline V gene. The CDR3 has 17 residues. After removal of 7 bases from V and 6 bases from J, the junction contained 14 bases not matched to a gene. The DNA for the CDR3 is TGCAGCGGCCTCCGCCGCCCGACTAGCGGGGGGGCCAATGAGCAGTTCTTC. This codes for CSGLRRPTSGGANEQFF.

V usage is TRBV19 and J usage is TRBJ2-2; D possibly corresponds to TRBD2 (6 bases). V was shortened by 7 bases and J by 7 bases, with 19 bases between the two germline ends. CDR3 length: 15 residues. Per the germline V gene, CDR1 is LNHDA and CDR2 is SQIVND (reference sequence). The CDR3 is CASTMPGEVNGELFF. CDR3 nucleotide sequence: TGTGCCAGTACCATGCCGGGGGAGGTGAACGGGGAGCTGTTTTTT. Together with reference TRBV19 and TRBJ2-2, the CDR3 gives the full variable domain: DGGITQSPKYLFRKEGQNVTLSCEQNLNHDAMYWYRQDPGQGLRLIYYSQIVNDFQKGDIAEGYSVSREKKESFPLTVTSAQKNPTAFYLCASTMPGEVNGELFFGEGSRLTVL.

The CDR3 protein is CASSLGGGYGQDEQYF. The DNA of the CDR3 is TGCGCCAGCAGCTTGGGTGGTGGTTACGGACAGGACGAGCAGTACTTC. This sequence joins TRBV5-1 and TRBJ2-5; 7 positions agree with TRBD1. The J call may not be correct, given that the DNA end is closer to TRBJ2-7. The CDR3 length is 16 residues. Germline loops: CDR1 SGHRS, CDR2 YFSETQ.

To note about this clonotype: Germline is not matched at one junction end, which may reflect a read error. The CDR3 nucleotides are TGTGCCAGCAGTGGAGCGCCGGTATCACTCCTCCACTTT. The encoded protein is CASSGAPVSLLHF. This chain connects TRBV2 to TRBJ1-6; D ambiguous. The CDR3 extends over 13 amino acids. Germline CDR1 is SNHLY and CDR2 is FYNNEI.

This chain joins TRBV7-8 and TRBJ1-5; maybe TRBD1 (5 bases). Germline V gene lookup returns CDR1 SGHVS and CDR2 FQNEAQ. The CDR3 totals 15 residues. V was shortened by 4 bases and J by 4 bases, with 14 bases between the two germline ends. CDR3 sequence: CASSWSGGMNQPQHF. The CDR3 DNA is TGTGCCAGCAGCTGGTCCGGGGGGATGAATCAGCCCCAGCATTTT.

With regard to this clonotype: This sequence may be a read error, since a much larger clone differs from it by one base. The CDR3: CVSSLSGVSSPQYF. Written as DNA, the CDR3 is TGCGTCAGCAGCTTAAGCGGGGTCTCTTCCCCCCAGTACTTC. The chain links TRBV4-3 to TRBJ2-4; 7 bases line up with TRBD2. Germline V gene sequence: CDR1 LGHNA, CDR2 YSLEER. This CDR3 region has 14 residues.

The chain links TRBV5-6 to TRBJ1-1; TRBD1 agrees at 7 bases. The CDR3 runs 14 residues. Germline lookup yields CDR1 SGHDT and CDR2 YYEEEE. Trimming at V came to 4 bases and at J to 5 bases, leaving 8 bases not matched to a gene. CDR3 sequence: CASSNPTGDTEAFF. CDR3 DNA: TGTGCCAGCAGCAATCCTACAGGGGATACTGAAGCTTTCTTT. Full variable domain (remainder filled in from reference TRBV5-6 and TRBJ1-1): DAGVTQSPTHLIKTRGQQVTLRCSPKSGHDTVSWYQQALGQGPQFIFQYYEEEERQRGNFPDRFSGHQFPNYSSELNVNALLLGDSALYLCASSNPTGDTEAFFGQGTRLTVV.